The T cell receptor (beta chain) under discussion was sequenced for a study of T cell responses to AZD1222 COVID-19 vaccine (dated by TCRdb to the early 2020s). Looking at the study overall: TCR sequencing was performed for roughly 250 trial participants, of whom 200 to 210 were given two doses of AZD1222 and roughly 25 were given two doses of MenACWY control vaccine. Enrollment into the trials was organized by age into subgroups of 18-55, 56-69 and 70-plus years, and those subgroups contained roughly 150, 30 and 60 TCR-sequenced participants, respectively. Results the study describes overall, beyond this receptor: No day 14 peak-response samples were available, so repertoires were characterized only after the peak T cell response. Conclusions about previously exposed vaccinees are limited because only five to seven AZD1222 recipients were SARS-CoV-2 seropositive at baseline. The whole spike protein was spanned by vaccine-associated CD4 TCRs, and dominant responses were seen in regions 160-218 and 743-854. Participants were mostly white British, with more females than males. The authors suggested clonal diversity may have been underestimated. Reportedly, close to half of the unique spike-specific TCRs recognized epitopes lying outside the regions that are mutated in the B.1.351 and B.1.1.7 variants. Spike-specific TCR breadth and depth rose significantly after two AZD1222 doses compared with day 0 and with MenACWY recipients. In the small 56-69-year group, the increase in depth fell short of significance, most likely because of low power.

Sample time point, as interpreted from the label and publication: about 28 days (+/-7) after the second vaccine dose. AZD1222 recipients whose second dose came at about 4 weeks and those whose second dose came at about 12 weeks were combined into one group, since spike-specific TCR depth and breadth did not differ between the two schedules. Vaccinee samples were obtained from the UK trials COV001 and COV002, which included a single-blind randomized controlled phase 2/3 trial of AZD1222 (ChAdOx1 nCoV-19) in healthy adults. For TCRbeta chain sequencing, PBMC samples were collected from trial participants at day 0 and at day 28 after the second dose. The CDR3 regions of human TCRbeta chains were analyzed by immunosequencing. As for the original processing: TCRs in the repertoires were compared against a reference library of SARS-CoV-2-specific TCRs that had been generated with the MIRA antigen-specificity platform. Breadth was defined as the fraction of unique TCRs that were SARS-CoV-2-associated, and depth was defined as the fraction of total T cells that were SARS-CoV-2-associated. Using the MIRA data, each spike-specific TCR was mapped to the spike region that the TCR reacts to and placed in a CD4 or CD8 class. Log10-transformed breadth and depth values were compared by one-way ANOVA with Sidak's multiple comparisons tests. As stored in TCRdb, this immuneACCESS dataset retains in-frame rearrangements with V and J assigned. A fraction of the clones does not appear; measured against another copy, unresolved V genes explain less than half of the discrepancy, and the remainder lacks a known reason. That table supplies the V and J calls and clone size; D and trimming were determined from the DNA. This sample comprises 90,000 to 120,000 clones, 92% of them detected only once. The ten largest clones capture about 9.1% of the sample.

As concerns this clone: The antigen this receptor binds is unknown. Per-nucleotide qualities are absent, and no much larger clonotype sits a single base away.

The CDR3, from cysteine to phenylalanine, totals 18 residues. The only DNA kept is the CDR3, 54 bases in frame from the first base. As encoded in the germline V gene, CDR1 is KGHSH while CDR2 is LQKENI. The V end gives up 0 bases and the J end 4 bases, leaving 13 bases in the junction not matched to a gene. Sequences were derived from peripheral blood, sampled 28 days after the second AZD1222 dose. The TCR originated in an adult who received the AZD1222 COVID-19 vaccine. Recombination linked TRBV18 to TRBJ1-2; the central 8 bases match TRBD1. At the DNA level, the sequence is TGTGCCAGCTCACCACCGCGGGCAGGGGGCGCGGGAGCCTATGGCTACACCTTC. Its protein is CASSPPRAGGAGAYGYTF.